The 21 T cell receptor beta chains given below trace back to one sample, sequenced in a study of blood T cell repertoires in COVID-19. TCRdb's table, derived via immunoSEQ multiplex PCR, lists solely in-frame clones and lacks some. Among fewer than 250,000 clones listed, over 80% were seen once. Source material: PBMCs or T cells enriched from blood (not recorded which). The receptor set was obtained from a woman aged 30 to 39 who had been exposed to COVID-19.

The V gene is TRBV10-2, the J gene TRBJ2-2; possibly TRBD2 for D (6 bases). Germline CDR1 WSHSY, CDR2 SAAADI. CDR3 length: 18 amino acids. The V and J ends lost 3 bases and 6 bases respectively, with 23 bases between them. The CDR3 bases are TGCGCCAGCAGTGATATTATAGGGGCTAGCGAGAAATCCGGGGAGCTGTTTTTT. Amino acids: CASSDIIGASEKSGELFF.

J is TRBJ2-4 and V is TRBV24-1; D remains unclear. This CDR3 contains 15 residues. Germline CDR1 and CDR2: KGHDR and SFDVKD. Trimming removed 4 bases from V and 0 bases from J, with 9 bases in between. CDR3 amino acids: CATSDPTEAKNIQYF. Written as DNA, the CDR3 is TGTGCCACCAGTGACCCTACAGAAGCCAAAAACATTCAGTACTTC.

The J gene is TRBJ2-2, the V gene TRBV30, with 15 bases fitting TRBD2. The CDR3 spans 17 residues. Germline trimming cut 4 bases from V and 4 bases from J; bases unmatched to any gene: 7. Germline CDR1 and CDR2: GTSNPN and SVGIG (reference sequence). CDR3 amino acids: CAWTGLAGGPGTGELFF. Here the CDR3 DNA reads TGTGCCTGGACCGGACTAGCGGGAGGGCCTGGCACCGGGGAGCTGTTTTTT. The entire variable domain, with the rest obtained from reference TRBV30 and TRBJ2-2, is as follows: SQTIHQWPATLVQPVGSPLSLECTVEGTSNPNLYWYRQAAGRGLQLLFYSVGIGQISSEVPQNLSASRPQDRQFILSSKKLLLSDSGFYLCAWTGLAGGPGTGELFFGEGSRLTVL.

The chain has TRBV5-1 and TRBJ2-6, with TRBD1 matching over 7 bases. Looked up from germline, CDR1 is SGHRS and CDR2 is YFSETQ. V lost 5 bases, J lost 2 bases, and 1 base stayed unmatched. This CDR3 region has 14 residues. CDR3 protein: CASRTGTGANVLTF. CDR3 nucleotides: TGCGCCAGCAGGACAGGGACTGGGGCCAACGTCCTGACTTTC.

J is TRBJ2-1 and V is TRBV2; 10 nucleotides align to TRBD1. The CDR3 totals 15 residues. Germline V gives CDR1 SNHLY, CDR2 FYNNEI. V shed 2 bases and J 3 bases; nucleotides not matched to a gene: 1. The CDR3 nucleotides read TGTGCCAGCAGTGAATGGACAGGGGGCTACAATGAGCAGTTCTTC. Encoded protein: CASSEWTGGYNEQFF.

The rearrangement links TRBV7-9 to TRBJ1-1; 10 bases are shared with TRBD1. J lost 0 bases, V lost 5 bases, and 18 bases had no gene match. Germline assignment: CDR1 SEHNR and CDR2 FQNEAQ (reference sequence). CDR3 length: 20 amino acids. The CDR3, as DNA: TGTGCCAGCAGCATAAGACGGACAGGGGGGCTCTTTAACATGAACACTGAAGCTTTCTTT. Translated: CASSIRRTGGLFNMNTEAFF.

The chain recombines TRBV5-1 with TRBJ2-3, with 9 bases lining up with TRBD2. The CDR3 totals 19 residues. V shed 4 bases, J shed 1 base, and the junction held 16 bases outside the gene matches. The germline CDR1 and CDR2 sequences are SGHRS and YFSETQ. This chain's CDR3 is CASSAGLAARGPGTDTQYF. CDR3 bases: TGCGCCAGCAGCGCGGGACTAGCTGCCCGGGGCCCTGGCACAGATACGCAGTATTTT.

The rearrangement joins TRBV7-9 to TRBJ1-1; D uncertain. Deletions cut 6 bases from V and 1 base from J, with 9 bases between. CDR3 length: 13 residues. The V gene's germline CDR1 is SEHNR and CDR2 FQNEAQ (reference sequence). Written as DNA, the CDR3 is TGTGCCAGCAGTTATCCTCGGAACACTGAAGCTTTCTTT. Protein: CASSYPRNTEAFF.

CDR3 bases: TGTGCCAGCAGCCCCCCGCGCGGAGCGAACACCGGGGAGCTGTTTTTT. This codes for CASSPPRGANTGELFF. This chain joins TRBV7-8 and TRBJ2-2, with no clear D. This CDR3 has 16 amino acids. V lost 5 bases, J lost 0 bases, and 13 bases lay in between. The germline V gene encodes CDR1 SGHVS and CDR2 FQNEAQ.

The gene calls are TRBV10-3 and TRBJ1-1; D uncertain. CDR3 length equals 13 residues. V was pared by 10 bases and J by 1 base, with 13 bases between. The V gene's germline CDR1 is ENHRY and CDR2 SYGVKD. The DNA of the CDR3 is TGTGCCACCTCATTCGTTAGGAACACTGAAGCTTTCTTT. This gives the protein CATSFVRNTEAFF.

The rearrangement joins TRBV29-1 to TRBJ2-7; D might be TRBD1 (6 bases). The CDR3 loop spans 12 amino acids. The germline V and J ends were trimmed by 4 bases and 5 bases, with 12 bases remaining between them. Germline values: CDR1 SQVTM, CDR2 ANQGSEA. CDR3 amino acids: CSVGHRAHEQYF. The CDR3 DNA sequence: TGCAGCGTTGGTCACAGGGCCCACGAGCAGTACTTC.

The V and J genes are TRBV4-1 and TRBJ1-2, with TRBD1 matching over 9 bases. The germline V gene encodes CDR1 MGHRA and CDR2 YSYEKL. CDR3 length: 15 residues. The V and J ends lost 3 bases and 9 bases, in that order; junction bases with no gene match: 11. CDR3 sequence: CASSHRDREFLSYTF. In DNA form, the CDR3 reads TGCGCCAGCAGCCATAGGGACAGGGAGTTCCTCAGCTACACCTTC.

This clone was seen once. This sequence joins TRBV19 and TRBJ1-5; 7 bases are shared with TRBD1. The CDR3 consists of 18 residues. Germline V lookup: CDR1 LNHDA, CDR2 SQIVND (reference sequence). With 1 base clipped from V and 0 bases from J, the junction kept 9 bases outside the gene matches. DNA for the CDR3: TGTGCCAGTAGTATAGGGACAGGCCCCTTTAATAGCAATCAGCCCCAGCATTTT. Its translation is CASSIGTGPFNSNQPQHF.

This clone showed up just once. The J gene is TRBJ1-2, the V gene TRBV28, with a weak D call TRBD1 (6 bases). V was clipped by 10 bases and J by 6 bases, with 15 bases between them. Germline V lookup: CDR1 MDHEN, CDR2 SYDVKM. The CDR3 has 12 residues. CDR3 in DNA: TGTGCCACGGGGGGGCAAACGGATGGCTACACCTTC. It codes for CATGGQTDGYTF.

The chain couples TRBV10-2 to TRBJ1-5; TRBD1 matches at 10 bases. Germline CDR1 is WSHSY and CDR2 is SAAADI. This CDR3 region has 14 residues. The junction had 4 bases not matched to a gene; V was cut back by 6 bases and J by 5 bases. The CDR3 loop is CASSQDRGYQPQHF. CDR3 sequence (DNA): TGCGCCAGCAGCCAGGACAGGGGGTATCAGCCCCAGCATTTT.

The CDR3 region is CATSAADTQYF. The CDR3 nucleotides read TGTGCCACCAGTGCGGCAGATACGCAGTATTTT. This chain links TRBV24-1 with TRBJ2-3; D unresolved. The V and J ends lost 5 bases and 4 bases respectively, with 3 bases between them. Germline-derived CDR1 and CDR2 are KGHDR and SFDVKD. This CDR3 contains 11 residues.

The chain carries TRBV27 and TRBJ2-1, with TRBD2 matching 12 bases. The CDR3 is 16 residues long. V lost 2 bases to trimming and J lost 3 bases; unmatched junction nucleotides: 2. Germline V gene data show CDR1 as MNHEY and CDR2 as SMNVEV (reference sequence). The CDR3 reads CASSLRLAGVYNEQFF. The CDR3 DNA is TGTGCCAGCAGTTTACGACTAGCGGGAGTCTACAATGAGCAGTTCTTC.

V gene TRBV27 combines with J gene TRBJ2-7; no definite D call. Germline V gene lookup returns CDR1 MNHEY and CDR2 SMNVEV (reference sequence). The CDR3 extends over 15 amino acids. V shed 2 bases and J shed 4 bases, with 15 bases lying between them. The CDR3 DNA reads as TGTGCCAGCAGTTTAAGACTTGGAATAACTTACGAGCAGTACTTC. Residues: CASSLRLGITYEQYF.

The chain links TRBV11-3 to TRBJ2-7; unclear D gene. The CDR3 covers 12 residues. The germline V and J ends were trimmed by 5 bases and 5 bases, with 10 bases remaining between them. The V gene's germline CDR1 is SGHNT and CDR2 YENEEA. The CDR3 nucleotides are TGTGCCAGCAGCCGTCGCGATGACGAGCAGTACTTC. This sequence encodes CASSRRDDEQYF.

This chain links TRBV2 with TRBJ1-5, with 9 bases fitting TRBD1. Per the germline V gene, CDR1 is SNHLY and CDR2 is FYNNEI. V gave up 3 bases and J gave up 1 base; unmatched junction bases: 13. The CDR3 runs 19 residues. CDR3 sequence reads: CASSEGTGFFQESNQPQHF. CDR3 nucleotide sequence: TGTGCCAGCAGTGAGGGGACAGGGTTTTTTCAAGAAAGCAATCAGCCCCAGCATTTT. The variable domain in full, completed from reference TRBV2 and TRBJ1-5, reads EPEVTQTPSHQVTQMGQEVILRCVPISNHLYFYWYRQILGQKVEFLVSFYNNEISEKSEIFDDQFSVERPDGSNFTLKIRSTKLEDSAMYFCASSEGTGFFQESNQPQHFGDGTRLSIL.

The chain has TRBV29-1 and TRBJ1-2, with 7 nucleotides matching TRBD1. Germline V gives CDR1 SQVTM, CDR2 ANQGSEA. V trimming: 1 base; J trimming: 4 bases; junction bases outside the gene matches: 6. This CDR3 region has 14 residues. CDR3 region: CSVEGSGGPYGYTF. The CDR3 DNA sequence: TGCAGCGTTGAAGGATCAGGGGGGCCCTATGGCTACACCTTC.